Listed below are T cell receptor beta chains from one sample, sequenced in a study of blood T cell repertoires in COVID-19. The table came from immunoSEQ multiplex PCR; TCRdb's copy has only in-frame clones and leaves some out. In the table there are approximately 52,000 clones, 80% to 90% of which are singletons. Material for sequencing was peripheral blood. These receptors all stem from a man between 60 and 75 years old with active COVID-19. Each CDR3 is given with its conserved first and last residue. The D gene is left open where the match is weak. Clone size, where shown, is once, few, many, or a class for clones that have expanded.

clone size: .
J gene: TRBJ2-1
V gene: TRBV14
D gene: .
CDR3 protein: CASSQESSLDYNEQFF
CDR3 DNA: TGTGCCAGCAGCCAAGAAAGCAGCCTAGACTACAATGAGCAGTTCTTC

clone size: .
J gene: TRBJ2-7
V gene: TRBV12-5
D gene: TRBD1
CDR3 protein: CASGFGTGRNEQYF
CDR3 DNA: TGTGCTAGTGGTTTCGGGACAGGGCGCAACGAGCAGTACTTC

clone size: once
J gene: TRBJ2-3
V gene: TRBV5-4
D gene: TRBD2
CDR3 protein: CASRKGLEATDTQYF
CDR3 DNA: TGTGCCAGCAGGAAGGGACTAGAGGCGACAGATACGCAGTATTTT

clone size: few
J gene: TRBJ2-7
V gene: TRBV4-2
D gene: TRBD2
CDR3 protein: CASSQDPLPSGTYEQYF
CDR3 DNA: TGTGCCAGCAGCCAAGATCCTTTGCCTAGCGGGACGTACGAGCAGTACTTC

clone size: .
J gene: TRBJ2-3
V gene: TRBV4-2
D gene: TRBD2
CDR3 protein: CASSQGLAGELGDTQYF
CDR3 DNA: TGTGCCAGCAGCCAGGGACTAGCGGGAGAGCTTGGGGATACGCAGTATTTT

clone size: .
J gene: TRBJ2-4
V gene: TRBV7-9
D gene: .
CDR3 protein: CASSQNTMSKNIQYF
CDR3 DNA: TGTGCCAGCAGCCAAAACACTATGTCCAAAAACATTCAGTACTTC

clone size: .
J gene: TRBJ1-5
V gene: TRBV28
D gene: TRBD1
CDR3 protein: CASSFLGQASNQPQHF
CDR3 DNA: TGTGCCAGCAGTTTCCTGGGACAGGCGAGCAATCAGCCCCAGCATTTT

clone size: .
J gene: TRBJ2-7
V gene: TRBV5-1
D gene: .
CDR3 protein: CASSLGTESYEQYF
CDR3 DNA: TGCGCCAGCAGCTTGGGGACAGAGTCCTACGAGCAGTACTTC

clone size: .
J gene: TRBJ2-3
V gene: TRBV5-4
D gene: .
CDR3 protein: CASSPAPGTDTQYF
CDR3 DNA: TGTGCCAGCAGCCCCGCCCCGGGAACAGATACGCAGTATTTT

clone size: many
J gene: TRBJ1-1
V gene: TRBV4-3
D gene: .
CDR3 protein: CASSQVSSGAEAFF
CDR3 DNA: TGCGCCAGCAGCCAAGTTTCGTCGGGGGCTGAAGCTTTCTTT

clone size: .
J gene: TRBJ1-2
V gene: TRBV4-2
D gene: TRBD1
CDR3 protein: CASSPRQGAGGYTF
CDR3 DNA: TGTGCCAGCAGCCCCCGACAGGGGGCTGGTGGCTACACCTTC

clone size: .
J gene: TRBJ1-2
V gene: TRBV3-1/TRBV3-2
D gene: .
CDR3 protein: CASSQRRGYGYTF
CDR3 DNA: TGTGCCAGCAGCCAACGTCGGGGGTATGGCTACACCTTC

clone size: .
J gene: TRBJ1-2
V gene: TRBV18
D gene: .
CDR3 protein: CASSRREAYGYTF
CDR3 DNA: TGTGCCAGCTCACGGCGTGAGGCCTATGGCTACACCTTC

clone size: .
J gene: TRBJ2-1
V gene: TRBV24-1
D gene: TRBD2
CDR3 protein: CATGRGSSYNEQFF
CDR3 DNA: TGTGCCACCGGTCGCGGGAGCTCCTACAATGAGCAGTTCTTC

clone size: .
J gene: TRBJ1-1
V gene: TRBV6-5
D gene: TRBD1
CDR3 protein: CASNRDSFFNTEAFF
CDR3 DNA: TGTGCCAGCAACCGGGACAGCTTTTTCAACACTGAAGCTTTCTTT

clone size: .
J gene: TRBJ2-7
V gene: TRBV27
D gene: TRBD2
CDR3 protein: CARGSGASLGQYF
CDR3 DNA: TGTGCCAGAGGTAGCGGGGCGTCCCTGGGGCAGTACTTC

clone size: .
J gene: TRBJ1-2
V gene: TRBV27
D gene: TRBD1
CDR3 protein: CASSLTGVLGYTF
CDR3 DNA: TGTGCCAGCAGCCTAACAGGGGTATTAGGCTACACCTTC

clone size: .
J gene: TRBJ2-7
V gene: TRBV4-2
D gene: TRBD2
CDR3 protein: CASSQDVAGGHYEQYF
CDR3 DNA: TGTGCCAGCAGCCAAGATGTAGCGGGAGGCCACTACGAGCAGTACTTC